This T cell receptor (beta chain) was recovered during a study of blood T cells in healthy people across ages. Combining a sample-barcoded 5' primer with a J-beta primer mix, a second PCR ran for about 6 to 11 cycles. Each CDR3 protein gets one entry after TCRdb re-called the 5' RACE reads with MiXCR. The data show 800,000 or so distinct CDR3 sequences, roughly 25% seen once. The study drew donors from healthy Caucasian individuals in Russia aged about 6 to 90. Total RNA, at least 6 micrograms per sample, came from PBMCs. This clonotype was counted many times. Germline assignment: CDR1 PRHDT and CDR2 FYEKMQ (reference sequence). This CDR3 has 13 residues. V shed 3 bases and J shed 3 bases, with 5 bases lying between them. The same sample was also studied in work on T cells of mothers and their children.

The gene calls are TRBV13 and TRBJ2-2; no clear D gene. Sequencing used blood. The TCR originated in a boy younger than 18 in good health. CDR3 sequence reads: CASSFADTGELFF. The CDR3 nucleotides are TGTGCCAGCAGCTTCGCGGACACCGGGGAGCTGTTTTTT.